The entry that follows covers one T cell receptor beta chain sequence. What it recognizes is unknown. Mismatch with germline at one junction end may stem from a read error. The data stem from a study of tumor and adjacent non-tumor tissue in lung cancer. The library came from three nested PCR rounds adapted from ARM-PCR protocols. One entry per CDR3 protein results from TCRdb running MiXCR on the multiplex PCR reads. The sample lists 65,000 to 80,000 distinct CDR3 sequences, about three quarters occurring once. Overall study results and limits: Significantly higher TCR diversity was found in tumor than normal lung.

This CDR3 spans 14 amino acids. The template was RNA from unsorted bulk tissue. Sequencing was performed on lung tumor tissue. This sequence was found in a man in his fifties or sixties with non-small cell lung cancer. The chain is built from TRBV12-3 or TRBV12-4 and TRBJ2-7, with 11 positions matching TRBD2. CDR3 DNA sequence: TGTGCCAGCAGTTTCGAGCTAGCGGGAGGCACGGAGTATTTC. Encoded protein: CASSFELAGGTEYF.